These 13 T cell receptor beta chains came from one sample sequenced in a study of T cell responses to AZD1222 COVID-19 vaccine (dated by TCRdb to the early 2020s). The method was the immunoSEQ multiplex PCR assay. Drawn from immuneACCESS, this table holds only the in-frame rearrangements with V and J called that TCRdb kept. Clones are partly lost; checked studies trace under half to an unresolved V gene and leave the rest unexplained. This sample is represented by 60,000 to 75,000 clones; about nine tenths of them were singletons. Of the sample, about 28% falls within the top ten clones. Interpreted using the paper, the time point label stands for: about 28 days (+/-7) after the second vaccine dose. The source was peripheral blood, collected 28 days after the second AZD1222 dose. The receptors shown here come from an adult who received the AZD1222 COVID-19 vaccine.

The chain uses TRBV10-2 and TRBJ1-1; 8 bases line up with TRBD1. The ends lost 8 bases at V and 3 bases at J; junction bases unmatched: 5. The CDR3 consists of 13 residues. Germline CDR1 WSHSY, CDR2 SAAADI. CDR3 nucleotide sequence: TGCGCCAGCCAGGACAGGGCGTACACTGAAGCTTTCTTT. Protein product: CASQDRAYTEAFF.

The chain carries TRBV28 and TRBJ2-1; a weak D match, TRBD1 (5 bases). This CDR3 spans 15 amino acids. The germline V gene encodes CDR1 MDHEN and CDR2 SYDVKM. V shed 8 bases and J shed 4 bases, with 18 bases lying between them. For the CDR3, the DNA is TGTGCCAGCTCCCCCGGACACCAGTATTACAATGAGCAGTTCTTC. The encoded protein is CASSPGHQYYNEQFF.

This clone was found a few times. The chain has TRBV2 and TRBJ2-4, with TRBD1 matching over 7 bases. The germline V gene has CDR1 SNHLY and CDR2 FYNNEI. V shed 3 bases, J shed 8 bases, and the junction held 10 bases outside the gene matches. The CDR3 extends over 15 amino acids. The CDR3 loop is CASSDEQGSGYIQYF. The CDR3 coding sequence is TGTGCCAGCAGTGATGAACAGGGGTCGGGGTACATTCAGTACTTC.

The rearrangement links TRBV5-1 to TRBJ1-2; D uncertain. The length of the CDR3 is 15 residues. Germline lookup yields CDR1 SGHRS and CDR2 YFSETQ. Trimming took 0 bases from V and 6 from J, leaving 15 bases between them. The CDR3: CASSLDTVTFDGYTF. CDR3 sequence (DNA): TGCGCCAGCAGCTTGGACACTGTCACTTTTGATGGCTACACCTTC.

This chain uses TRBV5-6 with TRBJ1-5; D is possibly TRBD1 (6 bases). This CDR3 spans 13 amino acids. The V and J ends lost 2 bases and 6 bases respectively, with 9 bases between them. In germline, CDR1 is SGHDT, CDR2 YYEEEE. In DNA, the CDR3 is TGTGCCAGCAGCTTACAGGGTACTCAGCCCCAGCATTTT. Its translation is CASSLQGTQPQHF.

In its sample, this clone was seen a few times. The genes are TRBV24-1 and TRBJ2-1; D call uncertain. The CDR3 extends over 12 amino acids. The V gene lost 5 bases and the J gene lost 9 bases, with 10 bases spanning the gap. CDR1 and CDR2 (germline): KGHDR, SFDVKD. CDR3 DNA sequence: TGTGCCACCAGTGCATATGGGTCTGAGCAGTTCTTC. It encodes CATSAYGSEQFF.

CDR3 bases: TGTGCCTGGAGTGTAGGGGATGAAAAACTGTTTTTT. Protein product: CAWSVGDEKLFF. V is TRBV30 and J is TRBJ1-4; D perhaps matches TRBD1 (5 bases). CDR3 size: 12 residues. The V gene's germline CDR1 is GTSNPN and CDR2 SVGIG (reference sequence). V gave up 0 bases and J gave up 6 bases, with 5 bases separating them.

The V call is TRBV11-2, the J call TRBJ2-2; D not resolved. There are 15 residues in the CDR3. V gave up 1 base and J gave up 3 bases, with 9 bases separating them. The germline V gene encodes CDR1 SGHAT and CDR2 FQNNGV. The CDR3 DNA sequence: TGTGCCAGCAGCTTAGGGCCCACTCACACCGGGGAGCTGTTTTTT. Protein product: CASSLGPTHTGELFF.

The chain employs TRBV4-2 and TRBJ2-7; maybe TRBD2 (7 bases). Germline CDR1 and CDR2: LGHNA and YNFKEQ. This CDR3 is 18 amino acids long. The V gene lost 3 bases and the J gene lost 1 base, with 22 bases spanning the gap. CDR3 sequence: CASSQAPGGGGGSYEQYF. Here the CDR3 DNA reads TGTGCCAGCAGCCAGGCTCCAGGAGGAGGGGGGGGATCCTACGAGCAGTACTTC.

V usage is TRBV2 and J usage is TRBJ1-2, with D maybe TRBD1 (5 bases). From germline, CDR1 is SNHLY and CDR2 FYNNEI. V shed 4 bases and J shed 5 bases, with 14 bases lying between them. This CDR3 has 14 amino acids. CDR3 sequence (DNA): TGTGCCAGCAGTGTGGCGGGTCAGGGATATGGCTACACCTTC. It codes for CASSVAGQGYGYTF.

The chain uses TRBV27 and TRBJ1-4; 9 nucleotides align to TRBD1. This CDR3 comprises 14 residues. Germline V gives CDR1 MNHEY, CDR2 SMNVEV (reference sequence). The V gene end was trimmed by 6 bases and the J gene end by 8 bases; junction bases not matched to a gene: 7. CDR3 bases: TGTGCCAGCAGGAAGACAGGGGGGATCGAAAAACTGTTTTTT. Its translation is CASRKTGGIEKLFF. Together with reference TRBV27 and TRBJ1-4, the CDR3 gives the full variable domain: EAQVTQNPRYLITVTGKKLTVTCSQNMNHEYMSWYRQDPGLGLRQIYYSMNVEVTDKGDVPEGYKVSRKEKRNFPLILESPSPNQTSLYFCASRKTGGIEKLFFGSGTQLSVL.

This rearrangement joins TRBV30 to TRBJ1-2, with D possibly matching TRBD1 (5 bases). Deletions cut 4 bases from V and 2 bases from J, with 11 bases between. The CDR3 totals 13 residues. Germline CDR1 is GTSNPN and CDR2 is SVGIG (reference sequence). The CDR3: CAWNKQENYGYTF. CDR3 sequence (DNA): TGTGCCTGGAACAAACAGGAAAACTATGGCTACACCTTC.

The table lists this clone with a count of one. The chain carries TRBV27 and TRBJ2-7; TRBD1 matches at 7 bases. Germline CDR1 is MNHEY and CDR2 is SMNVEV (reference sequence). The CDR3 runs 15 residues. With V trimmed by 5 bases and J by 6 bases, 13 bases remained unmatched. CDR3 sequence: CASSRRQGILGEQYF. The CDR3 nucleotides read TGTGCCAGCAGTAGGCGACAGGGAATCCTCGGCGAGCAGTACTTC.